Below are 24 T cell receptor beta chains sequenced from a single sample in a study of identifying expanded T cells in peripheral blood. Libraries were prepared by immunoSEQ multiplex PCR; TCRdb keeps only in-frame clonotypes and omits some of them. The sample holds under 95,000 clones; about 91% are singletons and the top ten take roughly 2.8%. The sequencing sample was made of blood. The receptors shown here come from a person aged 18 to 75 in good health.

V is TRBV7-2 and J is TRBJ2-7, with D uncertain. The germline V gene has CDR1 SGHTA and CDR2 FQGNSA. Trimming left V 4 bases short and J 6 bases short, with 13 bases between. The CDR3 contains 13 residues. The CDR3 protein is CASSSKLTSEQYF. CDR3 in DNA: TGTGCCAGCAGCTCCAAATTGACGAGCGAGCAGTACTTC. The full variable domain, its missing parts supplied by reference TRBV7-2 and TRBJ2-7, is GAGVSQSPSNKVTEKGKDVELRCDPISGHTALYWYRQSLGQGLEFLIYFQGNSAPDKSGLPSDRFSAERTGGSVSTLTIQRTQQEDSAVYLCASSSKLTSEQYFGPGTRLTVT.

This chain joins TRBV27 and TRBJ2-1, with TRBD2 matching 7 bases. Trimming cost V 0 bases and J 8 bases; bases outside gene matches: 10. The CDR3 covers 16 residues. CDR1 is MNHEY and CDR2 is SMNVEV in the germline V gene (reference sequence). In DNA form, the CDR3 reads TGTGCCAGCAGTTTATCGTCCAGCGGGGACCCCCATGAGCAGTTCTTC. Translation gives CASSLSSSGDPHEQFF.

This clone appeared a single time. This rearrangement joins TRBV27 to TRBJ2-1; 13 bases are a match to TRBD2. The germline gives CDR1 MNHEY, CDR2 SMNVEV (reference sequence). J gave up 3 bases and V 5 bases, and 7 bases lay outside the gene matches. The CDR3 runs 17 residues. This CDR3 is CASSLWTSGGVYNEQFF. In nucleotides, the CDR3 is TGTGCCAGCAGTCTATGGACTAGCGGGGGAGTCTACAATGAGCAGTTCTTC.

Relative to its sample, this clone is medium-sized (0.01 to 0.1%). Here the CDR3 reads CATSEDRGYNQPQHF. Here the CDR3 DNA reads TGTGCCACCAGCGAAGACAGGGGTTACAATCAGCCCCAGCATTTT. V and J are TRBV15 and TRBJ1-5; TRBD1 matches at 8 bases. V lost 5 bases and J lost 3; bases outside the gene matches: 6. The germline V gene encodes CDR1 LNHNV and CDR2 YYDKDF (reference sequence). The CDR3 loop spans 15 amino acids.

The chain employs TRBV10-3 and TRBJ2-7; D unresolved. The CDR3 covers 14 residues. Germline-derived CDR1 and CDR2 are ENHRY and SYGVKD. Trimming took off 3 bases at V and 2 bases at J, with 11 bases between the two ends. CDR3 in amino acids: CAISDGTTTYEQYF. The CDR3 DNA reads as TGTGCCATCAGTGATGGTACTACAACCTACGAGCAGTACTTC.

CDR3 amino acids: CASRSPGQGKEKLFF. CDR3 nucleotide sequence: TGTGCCAGCAGGTCACCGGGACAGGGTAAAGAAAAACTGTTTTTT. The rearrangement uses TRBV6-1 and TRBJ1-4; 9 nucleotides align to TRBD1. The length of the CDR3 is 15 residues. Germline V gives CDR1 MNHNS, CDR2 SASEGT. V lost 6 bases, J lost 8 bases, and 10 bases stayed unmatched.

The table lists this clone with a count of one. This chain uses TRBV28 with TRBJ2-6; no clear D gene. Trimming left V 1 base short and J 4 bases short, with 5 bases between. Germline lookup yields CDR1 MDHEN and CDR2 SYDVKM. The CDR3 runs 14 residues. CDR3: CASSLSGGANVLTF. The DNA for the CDR3 is TGTGCCAGCAGTTTATCTGGGGGGGCCAACGTCCTGACTTTC. Drawing the rest from reference TRBV28 and TRBJ2-6, the complete variable domain is DVKVTQSSRYLVKRTGEKVFLECVQDMDHENMFWYRQDPGLGLRLIYFSYDVKMKEKGDIPEGYSVSREKKERFSLILESASTNQTSMYLCASSLSGGANVLTFGAGSRLTVL.

The gene calls are TRBV7-9 and TRBJ2-1, with 14 bases lining up with TRBD2. Germline V lookup: CDR1 SEHNR, CDR2 FQNEAQ (reference sequence). With 5 bases clipped from V and 8 bases from J, the junction kept 5 bases outside the gene matches. The CDR3 totals 15 residues. CDR3 protein: CASSPTSGRADEQFF. CDR3 bases: TGTGCCAGCAGCCCGACTAGCGGGAGGGCCGATGAGCAGTTCTTC.

The chain employs TRBV28 and TRBJ2-1; D may be TRBD2 (5 bases). V gave up 7 bases and J gave up 0 bases, with 10 bases separating them. The CDR3 contains 14 residues. Germline lookup yields CDR1 MDHEN and CDR2 SYDVKM. CDR3 residues: CASTPGSSYNEQFF. In DNA form, the CDR3 reads TGTGCCAGCACTCCGGGAAGCTCCTACAATGAGCAGTTCTTC.

Comments on this clone: The DNA is omitted, as the CDR3 cannot be located on it reliably, and the CDR3 follows TCRdb's listing. V is TRBV30 and J is TRBJ1-2. The CDR3 has 13 residues if both end residues are counted. The germline V gene encodes CDR1 GTSNPN and CDR2 SVGIG (reference sequence). The CDR3 region is CAWVGLGSQPRTF.

V usage is TRBV18 and J usage is TRBJ2-2; a weak D match, TRBD1 (6 bases). Trimming removed 3 bases from V and 5 bases from J, with 13 bases in between. This CDR3 contains 15 residues. CDR1 is KGHSH and CDR2 is LQKENI in the germline V gene. The CDR3 coding sequence is TGTGCCAGCTCACCGGAACAGGGAAGGACCGGGGAGCTGTTTTTT. This codes for CASSPEQGRTGELFF.

J is TRBJ2-1 and V is TRBV7-9; 11 bases match TRBD2. After removal of 5 bases from V and 10 bases from J, the junction contained 1 base not matched to a gene. The CDR3 totals 12 residues. Germline loops: CDR1 SEHNR, CDR2 FQNEAQ (reference sequence). In DNA, the CDR3 is TGTGCCAGCAGCCGGACTAGCGGGGAGCAGTTCTTC. Residues: CASSRTSGEQFF. Variable domain in full (rest from reference TRBV7-9 and TRBJ2-1): DTGVSQNPRHKITKRGQNVTFRCDPISEHNRLYWYRQTLGQGPEFLTYFQNEAQLEKSRLLSDRFSAERPKGSFSTLEIQRTEQGDSAMYLCASSRTSGEQFFGPGTRLTVL.

DNA for the CDR3: TGCGCCAGCAGAGAAGACCCGAACACTGAAGCTTTCTTT. Protein product: CASREDPNTEAFF. V gene TRBV10-1 combines with J gene TRBJ1-1; no firm D call. There are 13 residues in the CDR3. The germline V gene has CDR1 WNHNN and CDR2 SYGVQD (reference sequence). Deletions cut 6 bases from V and 1 base from J, with 9 bases between.

The rearrangement joins TRBV15 to TRBJ2-1; tentatively, D is TRBD1 (5 bases). Per the germline V gene, CDR1 is LNHNV and CDR2 is YYDKDF (reference sequence). The CDR3 runs to 14 residues. The ends were cut back, 4 bases at V and 4 bases at J, with 11 bases in the middle. As DNA, the CDR3 is TGTGCCACCAGCACCTTCGACAGATACAATGAGCAGTTCTTC. Residues: CATSTFDRYNEQFF.

The gene calls are TRBV2 and TRBJ1-2, with 10 bases matching TRBD1. This CDR3 is built from 17 residues. Per germline, CDR1 SNHLY and CDR2 FYNNEI. The junction had 7 bases not matched to a gene; V was cut back by 2 bases and J by 1 base. The CDR3 spells CASSERDRGALNYGYTF. CDR3 DNA sequence: TGTGCCAGCAGTGAAAGGGACAGGGGCGCCCTTAACTATGGCTACACCTTC. Supplemented by reference TRBV2 and TRBJ1-2, the full variable domain reads EPEVTQTPSHQVTQMGQEVILRCVPISNHLYFYWYRQILGQKVEFLVSFYNNEISEKSEIFDDQFSVERPDGSNFTLKIRSTKLEDSAMYFCASSERDRGALNYGYTFGSGTRLTVV.

The chain couples TRBV6-6 to TRBJ1-4; D is unresolved. Germline V gene sequence: CDR1 MNHNY, CDR2 SVGAGI (reference sequence). V was pared by 2 bases and J by 1 base, with 11 bases between. This CDR3 region has 16 residues. For the CDR3, the DNA is TGTGCCAGCAGTTACCTCGGACCGCGAACTAATGAAAAACTGTTTTTT. Its translation: CASSYLGPRTNEKLFF.

The chain uses TRBV5-4 and TRBJ2-3; the D gene is possibly TRBD2 (7 bases). Trimming shortened V by 0 bases and J by 2 bases, and 13 bases separated the two germline ends. CDR3 size: 16 residues. Looked up from germline, CDR1 is SGHNT and CDR2 is YYREEE (reference sequence). CDR3 DNA: TGTGCCAGCAGCTTGGGGGGGGGCGGGCCCACAGATACGCAGTATTTT. This gives the protein CASSLGGGGPTDTQYF.

This sequence joins TRBV7-8 and TRBJ2-7; TRBD2 might be the D (6 bases). Germline V CDR1 and CDR2: SGHVS, FQNEAQ. This CDR3 has 15 amino acids. V was shortened by 4 bases and J by 0 bases, with 13 bases between the two germline ends. CDR3 nucleotide sequence: TGTGCCAGCAGCTCGGGGACTCTCGGCTCCTACGAGCAGTACTTC. Protein product: CASSSGTLGSYEQYF. The entire variable domain, with the rest obtained from reference TRBV7-8 and TRBJ2-7, is as follows: GAGVSQSPRYKVAKRGQDVALRCDPISGHVSLFWYQQALGQGPEFLTYFQNEAQLDKSGLPSDRFFAERPEGSVSTLKIQRTQQEDSAVYLCASSSGTLGSYEQYFGPGTRLTVT.

The rearrangement joins TRBV30 to TRBJ1-3; D remains unclear. V gave up 0 bases and J gave up 0 bases, with 9 bases separating them. Per germline, CDR1 GTSNPN and CDR2 SVGIG (reference sequence). The CDR3 contains 15 residues. CDR3 sequence: CAWSVGVSSGNTIYF. CDR3 coding DNA: TGTGCCTGGAGTGTGGGCGTGAGCTCTGGAAACACCATATATTTT.

This CDR3 is CASRPGQENSPLHF. DNA for the CDR3: TGTGCCAGCAGACCGGGACAGGAAAATTCACCCCTCCACTTT. The chain employs TRBV6-6 and TRBJ1-6, with 8 bases fitting TRBD1. J lost 7 bases, V lost 6 bases, and 5 bases had no gene match. This CDR3 region has 14 residues. The germline gives CDR1 MNHNY, CDR2 SVGAGI (reference sequence).

J is TRBJ2-3 and V is TRBV18; D unresolved. V lost 1 base to trimming and J lost 6 bases, with 17 bases between them. Germline CDR1 KGHSH, CDR2 LQKENI. This CDR3 is 16 amino acids long. CDR3 nucleotide sequence: TGTGCCAGCTCACCACTAGGTGACCCCGTAGTGGATACGCAGTATTTT. Protein: CASSPLGDPVVDTQYF.

Only a few counts were recorded for this clone. This chain uses TRBV9 with TRBJ1-2; D gene uncertain. Deletions cut 0 bases from V and 4 bases from J, with 13 bases between. Germline V gene sequence: CDR1 SGDLS, CDR2 YYNGEE. There are 15 residues in the CDR3. The CDR3 coding sequence is TGTGCCAGCAGCGTAGGTGGCAGTCCGAGCTATGGCTACACCTTC. Translation: CASSVGGSPSYGYTF.

The J gene is TRBJ2-7, the V gene TRBV6-1; D is unclear. CDR1 and CDR2 from the germline V gene are MNHNS and SASEGT. V lost 7 bases and J 6 bases, leaving 13 bases between the germline ends. The CDR3 runs to 12 residues. The CDR3 loop is CASTKESSEQYF. Written as DNA, the CDR3 is TGTGCCAGCACCAAAGAGAGTTCCGAGCAGTACTTC.

This chain joins TRBV28 and TRBJ2-5, with TRBD1 identical over 8 bases. CDR3 size: 14 residues. The ends lost 6 bases at V and 2 bases at J; junction bases unmatched: 5. The V gene's germline CDR1 is MDHEN and CDR2 SYDVKM. The CDR3 DNA sequence: TGTGCCAGCAGCACCAGGGGGCGACAAGAGACCCAGTACTTC. Translation: CASSTRGRQETQYF.